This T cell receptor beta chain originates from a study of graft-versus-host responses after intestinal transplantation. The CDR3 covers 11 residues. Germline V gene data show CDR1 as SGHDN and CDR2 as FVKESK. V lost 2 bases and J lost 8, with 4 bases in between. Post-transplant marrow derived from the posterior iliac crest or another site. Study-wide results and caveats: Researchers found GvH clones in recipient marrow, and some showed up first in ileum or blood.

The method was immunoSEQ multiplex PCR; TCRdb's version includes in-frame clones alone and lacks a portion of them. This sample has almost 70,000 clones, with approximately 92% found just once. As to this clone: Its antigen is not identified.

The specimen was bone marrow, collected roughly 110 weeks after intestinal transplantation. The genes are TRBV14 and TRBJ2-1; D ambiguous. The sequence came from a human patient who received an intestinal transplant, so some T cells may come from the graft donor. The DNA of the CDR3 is TGTGCCAGCAGCCAACTATATGAGCAGTTCTTC. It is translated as CASSQLYEQFF.